The 3 T cell receptor beta chains presented below share a single source sample, sequenced in a study of cytomegalovirus exposure and HLA in healthy donors. PCR employed 60 Vbeta and 13 Jbeta primers. Produced via immunoSEQ multiplex PCR; TCRdb's table is partial and in-frame only. The table has about 130,000 clones, approximately 89% seen once. The sequenced sample consisted of PBMCs. Every receptor here comes from a woman aged 30 to 39 in good health and CMV-seropositive.

The J gene is TRBJ2-5, the V gene TRBV9; D perhaps matches TRBD1 (6 bases). V was pared by 2 bases and J by 5 bases, with 16 bases between. This CDR3 comprises 15 residues. CDR1 is SGDLS, CDR2 YYNGEE, per germline. This CDR3 is CASSVEGVPRETQYF. The CDR3, as DNA: TGTGCCAGCAGCGTTGAGGGGGTCCCTCGTGAGACCCAGTACTTC.

In the case of this clone: An end of the junction differs from the germline gene, which may be a read error. The same CDR3 can be traced to other DNA sequences in this sample. The rearrangement links TRBV28 to TRBJ1-2; no definite D call. The CDR3 spans 12 residues. From germline, CDR1 is MDHEN and CDR2 SYDVKM. CDR3 coding DNA: TGTGCCAGCTCACTACTTAACTACGGCTACACCTTC. It is translated as CASSLLNYGYTF.

The genes are TRBV7-6 and TRBJ2-2; D gene uncertain. Trimming removed 4 bases at V and 6 bases at J, with 12 bases between. Looked up from germline, CDR1 is SGHVS and CDR2 is FNYEAQ. This CDR3 comprises 14 residues. CDR3 residues: CASSSTISPGELFF. The CDR3 DNA follows: TGTGCCAGCAGCTCCACCATTAGTCCCGGGGAGCTGTTTTTT.